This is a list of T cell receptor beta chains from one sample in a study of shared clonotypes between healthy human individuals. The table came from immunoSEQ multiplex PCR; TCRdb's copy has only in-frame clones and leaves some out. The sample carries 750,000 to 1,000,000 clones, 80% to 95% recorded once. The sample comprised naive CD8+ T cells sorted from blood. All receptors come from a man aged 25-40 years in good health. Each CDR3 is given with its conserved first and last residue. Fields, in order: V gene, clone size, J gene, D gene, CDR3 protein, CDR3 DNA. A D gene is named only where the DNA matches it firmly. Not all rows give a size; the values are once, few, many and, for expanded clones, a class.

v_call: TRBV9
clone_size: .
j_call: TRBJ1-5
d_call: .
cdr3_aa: CASSVGGVGNQPQHF
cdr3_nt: TGTGCCAGCAGCGTAGGCGGTGTGGGCAATCAGCCCCAGCATTTT

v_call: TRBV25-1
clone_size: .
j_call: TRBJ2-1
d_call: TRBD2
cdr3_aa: CASTTTGLGLNEQFF
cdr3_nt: TGTGCCAGCACCACTACAGGACTAGGACTGAATGAGCAGTTCTTC

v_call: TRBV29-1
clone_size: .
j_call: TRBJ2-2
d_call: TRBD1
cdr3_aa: CSVLPRDRGLPGELFF
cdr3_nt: TGCAGCGTACTGCCCCGGGACAGGGGGCTTCCCGGGGAGCTGTTTTTT

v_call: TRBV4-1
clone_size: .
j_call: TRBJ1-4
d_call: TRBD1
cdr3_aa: CASSRETGGDEKLFF
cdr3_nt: TGCGCCAGCAGCCGAGAAACAGGGGGCGATGAAAAACTGTTTTTT

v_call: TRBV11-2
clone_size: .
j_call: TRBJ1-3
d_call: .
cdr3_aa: CASSEGPGNTIYF
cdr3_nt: TGTGCCAGCAGCGAGGGGCCTGGAAACACCATATATTTT

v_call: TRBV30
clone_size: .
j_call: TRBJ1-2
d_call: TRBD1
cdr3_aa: CAWRYRTGKPSFNYGYTF
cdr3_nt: TGTGCCTGGAGATACCGGACAGGAAAGCCCTCTTTTAACTATGGCTACACCTTC

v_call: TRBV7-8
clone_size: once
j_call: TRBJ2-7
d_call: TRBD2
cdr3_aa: CASSLRLAGYEQYF
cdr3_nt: TGTGCCAGCAGCTTAAGGCTAGCGGGGTACGAGCAGTACTTC

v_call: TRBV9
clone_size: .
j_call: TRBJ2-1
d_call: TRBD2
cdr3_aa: CASSRTSGSNEQFF
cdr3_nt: TGTGCCAGCTCCAGGACTAGCGGGAGCAATGAGCAGTTCTTC

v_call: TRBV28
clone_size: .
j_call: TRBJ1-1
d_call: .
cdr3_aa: CASSTLWVNTEAFF
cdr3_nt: TGTGCCAGCAGTACCCTTTGGGTGAACACTGAAGCTTTCTTT

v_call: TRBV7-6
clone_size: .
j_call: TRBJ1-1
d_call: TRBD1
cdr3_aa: CASREDPGGEGTEAFF
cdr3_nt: TGTGCCAGCAGAGAAGATCCAGGGGGCGAGGGCACTGAAGCTTTCTTT

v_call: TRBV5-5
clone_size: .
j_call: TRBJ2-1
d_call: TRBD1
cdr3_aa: CASGPGTGYNEQFF
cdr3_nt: TGTGCCAGCGGGCCCGGGACAGGCTACAATGAGCAGTTCTTC

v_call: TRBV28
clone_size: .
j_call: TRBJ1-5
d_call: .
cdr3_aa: CASSFWSNQPQHF
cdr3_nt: TGTGCCAGCAGTTTTTGGTCAAATCAGCCCCAGCATTTT

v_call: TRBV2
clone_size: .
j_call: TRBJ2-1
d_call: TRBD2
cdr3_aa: CASSDEVAGDNEQFF
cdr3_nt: TGTGCCAGCAGTGATGAGGTAGCGGGAGACAATGAGCAGTTCTTC

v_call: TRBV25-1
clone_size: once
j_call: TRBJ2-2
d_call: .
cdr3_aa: CASSESVNTGELFF
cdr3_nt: TGTGCCAGCAGTGAATCCGTAAACACCGGGGAGCTGTTTTTT

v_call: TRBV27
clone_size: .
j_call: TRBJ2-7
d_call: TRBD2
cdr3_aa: CASSLSGTSGFYEQYF
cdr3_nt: TGTGCCAGCAGTTTATCTGGGACTAGCGGGTTTTACGAGCAGTACTTC

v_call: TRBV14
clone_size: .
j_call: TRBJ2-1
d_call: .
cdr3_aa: CASSLAPSSYNEQFF
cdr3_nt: TGTGCCAGCAGCCTCGCCCCAAGCTCCTACAATGAGCAGTTCTTC

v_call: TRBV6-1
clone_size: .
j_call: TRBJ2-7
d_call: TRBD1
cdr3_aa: CASSEGWDRYYEQYF
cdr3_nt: TGTGCCAGCAGTGAAGGGTGGGACAGATATTACGAGCAGTACTTC

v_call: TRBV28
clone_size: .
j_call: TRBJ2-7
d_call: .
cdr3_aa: CASSLRGGESYEQYF
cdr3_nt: TGTGCCAGCAGTTTACGCGGGGGCGAATCCTACGAGCAGTACTTC

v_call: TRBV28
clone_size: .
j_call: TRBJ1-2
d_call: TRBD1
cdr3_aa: CASSRGLNYGYTF
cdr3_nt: TGTGCCAGCAGTAGGGGGCTAAACTATGGCTACACCTTC

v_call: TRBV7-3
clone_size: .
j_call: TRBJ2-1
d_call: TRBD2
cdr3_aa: CASSLSPTGGHMTNEQFF
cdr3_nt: TGTGCCAGCAGCTTAAGTCCTACGGGAGGGCATATGACTAATGAGCAGTTCTTC

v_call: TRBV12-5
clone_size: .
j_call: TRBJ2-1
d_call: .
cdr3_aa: CASGLVGHNEQFF
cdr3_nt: TGTGCTAGTGGTTTGGTAGGCCACAATGAGCAGTTCTTC

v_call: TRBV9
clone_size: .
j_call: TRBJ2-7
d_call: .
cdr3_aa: CASSPHLGVPYEQYF
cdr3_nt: TGTGCCAGCAGCCCTCATTTGGGAGTTCCCTACGAGCAGTACTTC

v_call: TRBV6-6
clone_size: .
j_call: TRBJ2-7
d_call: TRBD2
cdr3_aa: CASSPSRGEGGGEQYF
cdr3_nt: TGTGCCAGCAGTCCCTCCCGCGGGGAGGGAGGCGGCGAGCAGTACTTC

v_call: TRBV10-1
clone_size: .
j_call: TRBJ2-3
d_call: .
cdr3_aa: CASSERAFSTDTQYF
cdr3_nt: TGCGCCAGCAGTGAGCGAGCGTTCAGCACAGATACGCAGTATTTT

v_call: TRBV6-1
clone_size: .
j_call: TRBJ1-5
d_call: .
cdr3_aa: CASSGGSVFTGTDQPQHF
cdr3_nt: TGTGCCAGCAGTGGGGGTTCCGTATTCACGGGGACCGATCAGCCCCAGCATTTT

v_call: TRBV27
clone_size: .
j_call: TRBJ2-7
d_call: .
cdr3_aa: CASSLGAGSYEQYF
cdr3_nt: TGTGCCAGCAGTTTAGGGGCAGGATCCTACGAGCAGTACTTC

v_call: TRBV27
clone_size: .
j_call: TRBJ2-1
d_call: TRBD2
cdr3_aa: CASSYGTSSSNEQFF
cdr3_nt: TGTGCCAGCAGTTACGGGACTAGTAGCTCCAATGAGCAGTTCTTC

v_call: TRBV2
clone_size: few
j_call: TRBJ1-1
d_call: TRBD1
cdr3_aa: CARTGMNTEAFF
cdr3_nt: TGTGCCAGGACAGGGATGAACACTGAAGCTTTCTTT

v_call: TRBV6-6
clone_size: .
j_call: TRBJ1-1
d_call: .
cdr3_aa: CASSYPGAEAFF
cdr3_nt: TGTGCCAGCAGTTACCCCGGGGCTGAAGCTTTCTTT

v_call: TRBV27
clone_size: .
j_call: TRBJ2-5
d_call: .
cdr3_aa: CASGAWGETQYF
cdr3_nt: TGTGCCAGCGGAGCCTGGGGGGAGACCCAGTACTTC

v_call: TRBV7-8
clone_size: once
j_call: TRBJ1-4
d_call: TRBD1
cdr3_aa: CASSPWDSVNEKLFF
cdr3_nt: TGTGCCAGCAGCCCCTGGGACAGCGTTAATGAAAAACTGTTTTTT

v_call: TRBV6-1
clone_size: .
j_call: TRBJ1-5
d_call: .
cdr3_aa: CASSEAGQPQHF
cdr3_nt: TGTGCCAGCAGTGAAGCGGGGCAGCCCCAGCATTTT

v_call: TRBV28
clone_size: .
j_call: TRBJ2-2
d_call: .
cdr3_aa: CASSPLAVMANTGELFF
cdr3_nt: TGTGCCAGCAGCCCCTTAGCGGTAATGGCGAACACCGGGGAGCTGTTTTTT

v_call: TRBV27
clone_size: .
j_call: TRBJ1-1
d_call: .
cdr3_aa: CASSFGRVGTEAFF
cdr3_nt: TGTGCCAGCAGTTTCGGCCGGGTGGGCACTGAAGCTTTCTTT

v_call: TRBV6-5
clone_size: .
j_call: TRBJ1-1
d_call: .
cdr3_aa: CASSRVENTEAFF
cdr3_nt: TGTGCCAGCAGTAGAGTGGAGAACACTGAAGCTTTCTTT

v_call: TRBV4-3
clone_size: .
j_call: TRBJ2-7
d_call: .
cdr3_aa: CASSQGRGGGYEQYF
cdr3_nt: TGCGCCAGCAGCCAAGGTAGAGGGGGAGGCTACGAGCAGTACTTC